The 25 T cell receptor beta chains below all came from one sample that was sequenced in a study of post-analysis software for immune sequencing data. The antigens these receptors bind are not known. cDNA libraries for TCR beta contained unique molecular identifiers. TCRdb re-called the PCR reads with MiXCR, one entry per CDR3 protein. In the table there are approximately 400,000 distinct CDR3 sequences, around 33% of which are singletons. Whole-study results and caveats: Patients used four to six TRBV segments, including TRBV5-6, TRBV5-1 and TRBV20-1, more often than controls.

The sample comprised blood. The receptors were sampled from a girl aged 10 to 17 with multiple sclerosis.

Details on this clonotype: One base away lies a much larger clone, so this may be a sequencing read error. V gene TRBV5-1 combines with J gene TRBJ2-1; D gene uncertain. This CDR3 contains 16 residues. Germline values: CDR1 SGHRS, CDR2 YFSETQ. CDR3 residues: CASSLDPDPSYSEQFF. CDR3 nucleotide sequence: TGCGCCAGCAGCCTAGACCCGGACCCATCATACAGTGAGCAGTTCTTC.

This clonotype was observed a handful of times. The V and J genes are TRBV20-1 and TRBJ2-3, with D tentatively TRBD1 (5 bases). This CDR3 spans 12 amino acids. V gave up 4 bases and J gave up 11 bases, with 16 bases separating them. Germline V gene data show CDR1 as DFQATT and CDR2 as SNEGSKA (reference sequence). The CDR3 DNA reads TGCAGTGCTAAGGGTACGGATAGGGGGCAGTATTTT. Translation: CSAKGTDRGQYF.

The chain is built from TRBV12-3 or TRBV12-4 and TRBJ2-4, with 8 bases that match TRBD2. The DNA matches TRBJ2-7 better at its end, which makes the J call doubtful. This CDR3 comprises 17 residues. For the CDR3, the DNA is TGTGCCAGCAGTTCCCCTATGGGCGGGGGGCCTCCCTACGAGCAGTACTTC. It translates to CASSSPMGGGPPYEQYF.

The rearrangement joins TRBV7-8 to TRBJ2-1; D is perhaps TRBD1 or TRBD2 (5 bases each). V lost 1 base and J lost 1, with 8 bases in between. CDR1 and CDR2 from the germline V gene are SGHVS and FQNEAQ. The CDR3 covers 15 residues. The CDR3: CASSLVGVSYNEQFF. The DNA for the CDR3 is TGTGCCAGCAGCTTAGTGGGGGTGTCCTACAATGAGCAGTTCTTC.

V gene TRBV13 combines with J gene TRBJ2-3; D unresolved. V was clipped by 4 bases and J by 6 bases, with 11 bases between them. Per the germline V gene, CDR1 is PRHDT and CDR2 is FYEKMQ (reference sequence). The CDR3 contains 13 residues. The CDR3 DNA follows: TGTGCCAGCAGCTCGTTTTCGTTTGATACGCAGTATTTT. This gives the protein CASSSFSFDTQYF.

The rearrangement uses TRBV12-3 or TRBV12-4 and TRBJ2-3; D perhaps matches TRBD1 (7 bases). There are 16 residues in the CDR3. V was clipped by 4 bases and J by 1 base, with 15 bases between them. The CDR3 nucleotides are TGTGCCAGCAGTTCCCCTCAGGGGGGAGGCACAGATACGCAGTATTTT. This codes for CASSSPQGGGTDTQYF.

This chain links TRBV12-3 or TRBV12-4 with TRBJ1-2; 8 positions match TRBD1. V lost 6 bases and J lost 2; bases outside the gene matches: 11. The CDR3 is made up of 16 amino acids. The CDR3 loop reads CASSPGQAGGNYGYTF. DNA of the CDR3: TGTGCCAGCAGCCCGGGACAGGCCGGGGGAAACTATGGCTACACCTTC.

This chain links TRBV5-1 with TRBJ1-4; a possible D gene is TRBD1 (6 bases). This CDR3 region has 16 residues. V lost 0 bases to trimming and J lost 5 bases, with 14 bases between them. In germline, CDR1 is SGHRS, CDR2 YFSETQ. In DNA, the CDR3 is TGCGCCAGCAGCTTGGTGATCGGGACAAAGAATGAAAAACTGTTTTTT. Protein product: CASSLVIGTKNEKLFF.

V gene TRBV4-1 combines with J gene TRBJ2-3, with TRBD1 identical over 7 bases. Germline V gives CDR1 MGHRA, CDR2 YSYEKL. CDR3 length equals 17 residues. Trimming removed 0 bases from V and 4 bases from J; junction bases left unmatched: 10. CDR3 region: CASSQDPGQGVADTQYF. CDR3 bases: TGCGCCAGCAGCCAAGATCCGGGGCAGGGGGTGGCAGATACGCAGTATTTT.

This clonotype was seen only a few times. The chain couples TRBV5-1 to TRBJ1-1; D is undetermined. The V and J ends lost 1 base and 3 bases respectively, with 7 bases between them. Germline V gives CDR1 SGHRS, CDR2 YFSETQ. CDR3 length: 13 amino acids. The CDR3 reads CASSLRVDTEAFF. The CDR3 DNA follows: TGCGCCAGCAGCTTGAGGGTGGACACTGAAGCTTTCTTT.

The gene calls are TRBV5-1 and TRBJ2-7; the D gene is possibly TRBD1 (6 bases). The CDR3 spans 15 residues. From germline, CDR1 is SGHRS and CDR2 YFSETQ. V shed 2 bases and J shed 1 base, with 13 bases lying between them. DNA of the CDR3: TGCGCCAGCAGCTTACAAGGACAGCAATCCTACGAGCAGTACTTC. Its translation: CASSLQGQQSYEQYF. The full variable domain, its missing parts supplied by reference TRBV5-1 and TRBJ2-7, is KAGVTQTPRYLIKTRGQQVTLSCSPISGHRSVSWYQQTPGQGLQFLFEYFSETQRNKGNFPGRFSGRQFSNSRSEMNVSTLELGDSALYLCASSLQGQQSYEQYFGPGTRLTVT.

There are a few counts of this clonotype. This chain links TRBV21-1 with TRBJ2-2; TRBD2 reflects the table's D call only, with no check against the DNA. TRBV21-1 corresponds to a pseudogene. The CDR3 contains 17 residues. The CDR3 is CASSKGVGGPYTGELFF. In DNA form, the CDR3 reads TGTGCCAGCAGCAAAGGGGTTGGAGGACCCTACACCGGGGAGCTGTTTTTT.

The chain joins TRBV9 to TRBJ2-7, with no clear D. The end of the DNA fits TRBJ2-5 better, so the J call may be wrong. Germline V gene data show CDR1 as SGDLS and CDR2 as YYNGEE. The length of the CDR3 is 14 residues. The CDR3 here is CASSVAETRGTQYF. The CDR3 nucleotides read TGTGCCAGCAGCGTAGCGGAAACCCGAGGGACCCAGTACTTC.

This clonotype came up a few times. The CDR3 loop reads CASSRDRGQTQYF. The CDR3 nucleotides are TGTGCCAGCAGCCGCGACAGGGGACAGACCCAGTACTTC. The V gene is TRBV5-6, the J gene TRBJ2-5, with 8 bases that match TRBD1. The CDR3 is 13 amino acids. The V gene end was trimmed by 4 bases and the J gene end by 6 bases; junction bases not matched to a gene: 5. The germline V gene has CDR1 SGHDT and CDR2 YYEEEE.

V gene TRBV21-1 combines with J gene TRBJ2-6; TRBD1 is taken as the D call from the table, unchecked against the DNA. TRBV21-1 is assigned pseudogene status. This CDR3 comprises 20 residues. The CDR3 sequence is CASSKGGDRGRSNGANVLTF. The CDR3 DNA reads as TGTGCCAGCAGCAAAGGGGGAGACAGGGGGCGCAGTAATGGGGCCAACGTCCTGACTTTC.

This clonotype was picked up a small number of times. The chain carries TRBV27 and TRBJ2-4; TRBD2 matches at 11 bases. The V gene end was trimmed by 5 bases and the J gene end by 5 bases; junction bases not matched to a gene: 8. The length of the CDR3 is 16 residues. The germline V gene encodes CDR1 MNHEY and CDR2 SMNVEV (reference sequence). The CDR3 sequence is CASSHIAGGLQNIQYF. CDR3 DNA sequence: TGTGCCAGCAGTCATATAGCGGGGGGGCTCCAAAACATTCAGTACTTC.

This clonotype was detected only a few times. The chain employs TRBV7-6 and TRBJ2-1; D uncertain. The CDR3 length is 13 residues. V shed 2 bases and J shed 3 bases, with 5 bases lying between them. CDR1 and CDR2 from the germline V gene are SGHVS and FNYEAQ. The CDR3: CASSLMIYNEQFF. The CDR3 nucleotides are TGTGCCAGCAGCTTAATGATCTACAATGAGCAGTTCTTC.

The CDR3 DNA is TGTGCCAGCAGTCCCGTCCTAGCGGGGGGCACAGATACGCAGTATTTT. Translation: CASSPVLAGGTDTQYF. The J gene is TRBJ2-3, the V gene TRBV27; 10 nucleotides align to TRBD2. The length of the CDR3 is 16 residues. The germline gives CDR1 MNHEY, CDR2 SMNVEV (reference sequence). V shed 5 bases, J shed 1 base, and the junction held 6 bases outside the gene matches.

J is TRBJ2-3 and V is TRBV7-8, with 12 bases identical to TRBD2. Germline V lookup: CDR1 SGHVS, CDR2 FQNEAQ. The CDR3 has 17 residues. V shed 0 bases and J 6 bases; nucleotides not matched to a gene: 7. The CDR3 DNA follows: TGTGCCAGCAGCTTAGCGGCTAGCGGGGGGGAATGGGATACGCAGTATTTT. Amino acids: CASSLAASGGEWDTQYF.

This chain uses TRBV6-5 with TRBJ2-7; D might be TRBD2 (6 bases). Germline V CDR1 and CDR2: MNHEY, SVGAGI. The ends were cut back, 6 bases at V and 2 bases at J, with 14 bases in the middle. This CDR3 is 14 amino acids long. The CDR3 sequence is CASSSDGGAYEQYF. The CDR3, as DNA: TGTGCCAGCAGCTCCGACGGAGGGGCCTACGAGCAGTACTTC.

Many counts were recorded for this clonotype. This chain connects TRBV12-3 or TRBV12-4 to TRBJ1-5; D is undetermined. Trimming cost V 1 base and J 9 bases, with 4 bases left between them. This CDR3 spans 11 amino acids. CDR3 DNA: TGTGCCAGCAGTTTAGGCCGGCCCCAGCATTTT. It is translated as CASSLGRPQHF.

This clonotype came up many times. This chain uses TRBV9 with TRBJ2-1; D tentatively fits TRBD1 or TRBD2 (5 bases each). Per germline, CDR1 SGDLS and CDR2 YYNGEE. The CDR3 runs to 15 residues. Trimming pared 2 bases from V and 4 bases from J, leaving 13 bases between. In DNA, the CDR3 is TGTGCCAGCAGCGTCACATGGGACCGGTACAATGAGCAGTTCTTC. Amino acids: CASSVTWDRYNEQFF. Full variable domain (missing parts from reference TRBV9 and TRBJ2-1): DSGVTQTPKHLITATGQRVTLRCSPRSGDLSVYWYQQSLDQGLQFLIQYYNGEERAKGNILERFSAQQFPDLHSELNLSSLELGDSALYFCASSVTWDRYNEQFFGPGTRLTVL.

This clonotype has more than one count but fewer than ten. The chain uses TRBV29-1 and TRBJ2-7; D call uncertain. The CDR3 has 11 residues. The germline gives CDR1 SQVTM, CDR2 ANQGSEA. Trimming removed 4 bases from V and 4 bases from J, with 8 bases in between. The DNA of the CDR3 is TGCAGCGTTGGACACCTTTACGAGCAGTACTTC. Protein product: CSVGHLYEQYF.

J is TRBJ1-5 and V is TRBV7-9; 8 nucleotides align to TRBD1. J gave up 2 bases and V 1 base, and 10 bases lay outside the gene matches. This CDR3 spans 18 amino acids. From germline, CDR1 is SEHNR and CDR2 FQNEAQ (reference sequence). CDR3 sequence reads: CASSLDYRTGRGNQPQHF. DNA of the CDR3: TGTGCCAGCAGCTTAGATTATCGGACAGGGAGAGGCAATCAGCCCCAGCATTTT. Using reference TRBV7-9 and TRBJ1-5 for the parts outside the CDR3, the full variable domain is DTGVSQNPRHKITKRGQNVTFRCDPISEHNRLYWYRQTLGQGPEFLTYFQNEAQLEKSRLLSDRFSAERPKGSFSTLEIQRTEQGDSAMYLCASSLDYRTGRGNQPQHFGDGTRLSIL.

The chain carries TRBV12-3 or TRBV12-4 and TRBJ2-7; weak D call: TRBD1 (5 bases). The germline V and J ends were trimmed by 3 bases and 2 bases, with 20 bases remaining between them. The CDR3 has 17 amino acids. Written as DNA, the CDR3 is TGTGCCAGCAGTTTCACCTGGGCAGGGTCCAGACCCTACGAGCAGTACTTC. Translation gives CASSFTWAGSRPYEQYF.